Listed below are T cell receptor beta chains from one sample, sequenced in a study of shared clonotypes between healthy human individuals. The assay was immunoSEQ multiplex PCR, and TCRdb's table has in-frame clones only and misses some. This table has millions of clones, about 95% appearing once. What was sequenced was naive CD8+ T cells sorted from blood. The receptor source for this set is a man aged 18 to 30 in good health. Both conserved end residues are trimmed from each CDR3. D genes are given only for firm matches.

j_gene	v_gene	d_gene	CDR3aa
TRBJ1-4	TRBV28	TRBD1	ASSSNGGQGVGVSLATNEKLF
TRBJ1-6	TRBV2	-	ASSEPTTNNSPLH
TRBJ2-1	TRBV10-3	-	AISVVEMGSSYNEQF
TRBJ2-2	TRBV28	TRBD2	ASSLAGKDGELF
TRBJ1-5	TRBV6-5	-	ASTGQTQDQPQH
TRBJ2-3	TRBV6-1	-	ASSASRQGGILNTQY
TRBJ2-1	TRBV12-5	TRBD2	ASGFRGGHEQF
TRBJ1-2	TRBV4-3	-	ASSQDSSTNYGYT
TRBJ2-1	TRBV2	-	ASKEVSYNEQF
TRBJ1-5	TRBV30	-	AWSGAPGLRGGNQPQH
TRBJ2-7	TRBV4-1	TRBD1	ASSHRTGAIMYEQY
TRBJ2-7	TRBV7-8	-	ASSLGDYEQY
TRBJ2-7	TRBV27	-	ASSPYLTGSEQY
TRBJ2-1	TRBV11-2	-	ASSLAGYEQF
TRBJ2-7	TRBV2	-	ASSINEQY
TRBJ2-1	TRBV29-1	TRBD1	SVEEWDRGNEQF
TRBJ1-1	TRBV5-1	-	ASSPEEDLKRNTEAF
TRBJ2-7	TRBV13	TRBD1	ASSPPRDRESYEQY
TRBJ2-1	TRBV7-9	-	ASSLDAGGAYNEQF
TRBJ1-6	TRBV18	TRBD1	ASSPVARVHRPGQANSPLH
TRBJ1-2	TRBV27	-	ASSSYRADYGYT
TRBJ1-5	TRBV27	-	ASSSNRGNQPQH
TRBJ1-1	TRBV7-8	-	ASSGVMDRHLGTEAF
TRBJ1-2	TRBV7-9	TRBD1	ASSSGQDNYGYT
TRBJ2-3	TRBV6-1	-	ASSAPLSDTQY
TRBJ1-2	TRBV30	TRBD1	AWSYIQGVKDNYGYT
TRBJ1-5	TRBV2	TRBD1	ASSDPGTGDSNQPQH
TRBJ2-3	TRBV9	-	ASSAWPLDTQY
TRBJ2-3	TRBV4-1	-	ASSQVVVEPGDTQY
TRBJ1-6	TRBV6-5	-	ASSYSEGLAPLH
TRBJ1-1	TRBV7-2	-	ASSHPSTAMNTEAF
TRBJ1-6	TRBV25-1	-	ASSEYREAYNSPLH
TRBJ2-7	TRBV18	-	ASSPQWNLYEQY
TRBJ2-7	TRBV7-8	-	ASSFLEGSEQY
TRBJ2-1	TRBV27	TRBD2	ASSPGTSGGNEQF
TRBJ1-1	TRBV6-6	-	ASSYSRQTMNTEAF
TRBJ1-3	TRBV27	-	ASSHGTGYSGNTIY
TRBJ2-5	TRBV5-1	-	ASSFEGGYQETQY
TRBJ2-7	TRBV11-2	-	ASSPGVGVGEQY
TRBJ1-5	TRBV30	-	AWSEDSGNQPQH
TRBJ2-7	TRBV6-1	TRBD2	ASHIWASGAYEQY
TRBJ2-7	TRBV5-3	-	ARSLAGGTYEQY
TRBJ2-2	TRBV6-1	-	ASSEAAVNTGELF